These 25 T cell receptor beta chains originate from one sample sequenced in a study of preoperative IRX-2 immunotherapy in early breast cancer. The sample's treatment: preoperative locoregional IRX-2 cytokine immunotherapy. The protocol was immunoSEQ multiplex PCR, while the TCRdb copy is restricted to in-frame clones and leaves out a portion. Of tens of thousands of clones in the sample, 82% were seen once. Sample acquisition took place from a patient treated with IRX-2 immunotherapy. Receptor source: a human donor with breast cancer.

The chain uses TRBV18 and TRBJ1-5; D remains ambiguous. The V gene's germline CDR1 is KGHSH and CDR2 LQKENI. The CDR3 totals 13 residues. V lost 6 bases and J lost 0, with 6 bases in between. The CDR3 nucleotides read TGTGCCAGCTCGCCCAATAGCAATCAGCCCCAGCATTTT. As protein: CASSPNSNQPQHF.

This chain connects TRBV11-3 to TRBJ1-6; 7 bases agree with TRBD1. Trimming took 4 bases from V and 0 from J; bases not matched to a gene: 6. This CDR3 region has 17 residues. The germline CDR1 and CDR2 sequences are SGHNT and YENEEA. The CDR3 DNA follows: TGTGCCAGCAGCTCGACGGACAGGAGCTCCTATAATTCACCCCTCCACTTT. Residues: CASSSTDRSSYNSPLHF.

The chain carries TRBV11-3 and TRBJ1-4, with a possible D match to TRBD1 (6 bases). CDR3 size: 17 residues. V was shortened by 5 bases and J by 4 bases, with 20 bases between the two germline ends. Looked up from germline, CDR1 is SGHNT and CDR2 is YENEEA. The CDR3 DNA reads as TGTGCCAGCAGCGTACCTCGGGGGCAGGCGGGTAATGAAAAACTGTTTTTT. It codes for CASSVPRGQAGNEKLFF.

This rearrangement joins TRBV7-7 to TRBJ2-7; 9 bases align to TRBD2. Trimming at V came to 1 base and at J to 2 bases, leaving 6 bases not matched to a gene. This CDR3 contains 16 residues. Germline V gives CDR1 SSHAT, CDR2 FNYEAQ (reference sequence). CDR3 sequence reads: CASSLVLAGPTYEQYF. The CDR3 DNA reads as TGTGCCAGCAGCTTAGTGCTAGCGGGGCCCACCTACGAGCAGTACTTC.

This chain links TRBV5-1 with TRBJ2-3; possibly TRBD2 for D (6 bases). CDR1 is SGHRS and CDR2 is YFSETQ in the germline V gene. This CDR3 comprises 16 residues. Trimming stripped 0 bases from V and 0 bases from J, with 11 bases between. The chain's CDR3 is CASSLVLAGSTDTQYF. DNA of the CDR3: TGCGCCAGCAGCTTGGTACTGGCGGGAAGCACAGATACGCAGTATTTT.

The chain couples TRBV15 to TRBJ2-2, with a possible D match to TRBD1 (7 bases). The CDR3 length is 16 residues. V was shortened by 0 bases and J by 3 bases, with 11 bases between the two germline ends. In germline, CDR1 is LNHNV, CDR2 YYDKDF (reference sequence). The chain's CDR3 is CATSRDGGGDTGELFF. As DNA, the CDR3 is TGTGCCACCAGCAGAGACGGAGGGGGCGACACCGGGGAGCTGTTTTTT.

CDR3: CASSLYGLAGVVTDTQYF. The CDR3 bases are TGTGCCAGCAGCCTTTACGGACTAGCGGGAGTGGTCACAGATACGCAGTATTTT. The chain uses TRBV7-4 and TRBJ2-3; TRBD2 matches 13 bases. CDR1 and CDR2 (germline): SGHVT, SQSDAQ. The trim removed 5 bases at V and 2 bases at J, leaving 10 bases unmatched. There are 18 residues in the CDR3.

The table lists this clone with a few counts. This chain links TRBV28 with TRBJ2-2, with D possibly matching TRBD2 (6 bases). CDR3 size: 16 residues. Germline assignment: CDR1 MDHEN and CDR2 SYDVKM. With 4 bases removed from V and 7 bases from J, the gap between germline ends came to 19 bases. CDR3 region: CASSSSLGGAGGELFF. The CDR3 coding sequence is TGTGCCAGCAGTTCTTCCCTCGGGGGTGCAGGCGGGGAGCTGTTTTTT.

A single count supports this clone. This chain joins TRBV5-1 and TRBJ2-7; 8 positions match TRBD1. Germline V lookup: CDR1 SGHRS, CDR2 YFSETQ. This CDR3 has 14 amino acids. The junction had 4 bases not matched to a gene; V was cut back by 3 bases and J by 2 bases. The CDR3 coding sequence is TGCGCCAGCAGCTCCGGGACAGGAGCCTACGAGCAGTACTTC. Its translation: CASSSGTGAYEQYF.

CDR3 region: CASSLRGGSNQPQHF. The CDR3 DNA follows: TGTGCCAGCAGCTTAAGAGGAGGGAGCAATCAGCCCCAGCATTTT. V gene TRBV11-3 combines with J gene TRBJ1-5, with D hard to call. Germline V CDR1 and CDR2: SGHNT, YENEEA. V gave up 2 bases and J gave up 1 base, with 9 bases separating them. This CDR3 region has 15 residues.

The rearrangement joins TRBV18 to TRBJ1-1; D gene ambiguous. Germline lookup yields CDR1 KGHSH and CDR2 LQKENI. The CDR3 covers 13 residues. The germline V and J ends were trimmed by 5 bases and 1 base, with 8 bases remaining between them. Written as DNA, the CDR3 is TGTGCCAGCTCATTAAACAGGAACACTGAAGCTTTCTTT. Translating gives CASSLNRNTEAFF.

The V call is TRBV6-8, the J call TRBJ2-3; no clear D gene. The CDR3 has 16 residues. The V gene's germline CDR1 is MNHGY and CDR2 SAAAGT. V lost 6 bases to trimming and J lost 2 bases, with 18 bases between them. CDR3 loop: CASRKNTATLTDTQYF. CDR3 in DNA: TGTGCCAGCAGGAAAAACACCGCTACTCTCACAGATACGCAGTATTTT.

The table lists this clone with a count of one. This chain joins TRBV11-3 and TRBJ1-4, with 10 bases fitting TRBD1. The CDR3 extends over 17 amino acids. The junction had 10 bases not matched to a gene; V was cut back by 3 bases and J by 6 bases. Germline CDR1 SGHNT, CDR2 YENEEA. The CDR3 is CASSFGQGGFVHEKLFF. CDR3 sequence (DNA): TGTGCCAGCAGCTTCGGACAGGGGGGTTTTGTACATGAAAAACTGTTTTTT.

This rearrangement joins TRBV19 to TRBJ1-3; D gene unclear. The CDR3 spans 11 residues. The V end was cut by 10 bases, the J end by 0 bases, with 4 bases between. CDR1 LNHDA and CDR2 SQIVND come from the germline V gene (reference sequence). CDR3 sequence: CATRSGNTIYF. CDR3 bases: TGTGCCACTCGCTCTGGAAACACCATATATTTT.

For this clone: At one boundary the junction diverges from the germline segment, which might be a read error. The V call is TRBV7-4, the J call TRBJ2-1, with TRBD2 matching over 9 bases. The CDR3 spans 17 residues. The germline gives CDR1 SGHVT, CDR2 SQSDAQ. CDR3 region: CASSVAFGLAGQDEQFF. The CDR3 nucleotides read TGTGCCAGCAGCGTAGCGTTTGGGCTAGCGGGGCAGGATGAGCAGTTCTTC.

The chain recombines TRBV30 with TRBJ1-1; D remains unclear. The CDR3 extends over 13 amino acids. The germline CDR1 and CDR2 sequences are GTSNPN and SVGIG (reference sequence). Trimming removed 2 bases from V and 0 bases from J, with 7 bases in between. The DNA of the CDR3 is TGTGCCTGGAGTAGGAGGATGAACACTGAAGCTTTCTTT. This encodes CAWSRRMNTEAFF. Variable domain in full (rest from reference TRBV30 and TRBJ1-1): SQTIHQWPATLVQPVGSPLSLECTVEGTSNPNLYWYRQAAGRGLQLLFYSVGIGQISSEVPQNLSASRPQDRQFILSSKKLLLSDSGFYLCAWSRRMNTEAFFGQGTRLTVV.

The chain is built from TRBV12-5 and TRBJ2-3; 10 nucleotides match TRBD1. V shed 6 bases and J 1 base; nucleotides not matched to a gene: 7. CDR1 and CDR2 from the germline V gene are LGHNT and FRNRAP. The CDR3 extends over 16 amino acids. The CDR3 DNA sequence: TGTGCTAGTGGCGCTGGGACAGGGGTAGGCACAGATACGCAGTATTTT. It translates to CASGAGTGVGTDTQYF. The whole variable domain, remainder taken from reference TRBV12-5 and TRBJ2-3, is DARVTQTPRHKVTEMGQEVTMRCQPILGHNTVFWYRQTMMQGLELLAYFRNRAPLDDSGMPKDRFSAEMPDATLATLKIQPSEPRDSAVYFCASGAGTGVGTDTQYFGPGTRLTVL.

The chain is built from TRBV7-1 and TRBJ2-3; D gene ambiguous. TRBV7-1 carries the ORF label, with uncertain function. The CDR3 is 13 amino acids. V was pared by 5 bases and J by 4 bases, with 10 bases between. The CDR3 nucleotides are TGTGCCAGCAGCCAAGATCCCCCAGATACGCAGTATTTT. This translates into CASSQDPPDTQYF.

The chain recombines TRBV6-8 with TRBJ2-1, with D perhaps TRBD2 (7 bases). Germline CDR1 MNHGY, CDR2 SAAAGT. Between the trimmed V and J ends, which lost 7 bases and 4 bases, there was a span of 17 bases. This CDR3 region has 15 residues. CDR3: CASNLRGGIYNEQFF. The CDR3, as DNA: TGTGCCAGCAACTTGAGGGGGGGGATATACAATGAGCAGTTCTTC.

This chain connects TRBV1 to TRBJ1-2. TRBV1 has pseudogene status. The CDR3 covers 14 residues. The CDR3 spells CASSQAPGLFDYTF. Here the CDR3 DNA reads TGCGCCAGCAGCCAAGCTCCGGGGCTTTTCGACTACACCTTC.

The CDR3 loop is CASSLVWASRPGEQFF. The CDR3 DNA reads TGTGCCAGCAGCTTAGTGTGGGCTAGTCGACCGGGAGAGCAGTTCTTC. The rearrangement links TRBV11-3 to TRBJ2-1, with D maybe TRBD2 (5 bases). The CDR3 covers 16 residues. Germline values: CDR1 SGHNT, CDR2 YENEEA. Trimming pared 1 base from V and 10 bases from J, leaving 20 bases between.

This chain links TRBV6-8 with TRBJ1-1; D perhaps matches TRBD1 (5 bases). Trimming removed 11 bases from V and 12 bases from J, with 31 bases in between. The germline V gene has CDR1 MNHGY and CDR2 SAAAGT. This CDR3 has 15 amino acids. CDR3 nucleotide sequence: TGTGCCGTAGGGGCTAAGGGGTGGTATACCTTCTTCCCTTTCTTT. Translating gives CAVGAKGWYTFFPFF.

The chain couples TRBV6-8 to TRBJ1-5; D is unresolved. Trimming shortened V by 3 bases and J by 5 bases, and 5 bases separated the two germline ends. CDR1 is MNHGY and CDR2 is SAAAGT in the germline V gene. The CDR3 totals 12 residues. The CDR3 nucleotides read TGTGCCAGCAGTTATCAGGATCAGCCCCAGCATTTT. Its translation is CASSYQDQPQHF.

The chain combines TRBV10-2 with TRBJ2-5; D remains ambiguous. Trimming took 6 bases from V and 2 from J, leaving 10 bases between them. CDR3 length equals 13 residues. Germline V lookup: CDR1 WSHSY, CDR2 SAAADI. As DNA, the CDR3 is TGCGCCAGCAGAAGGAGTCAGCAAGAGACCCAGTACTTC. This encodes CASRRSQQETQYF.

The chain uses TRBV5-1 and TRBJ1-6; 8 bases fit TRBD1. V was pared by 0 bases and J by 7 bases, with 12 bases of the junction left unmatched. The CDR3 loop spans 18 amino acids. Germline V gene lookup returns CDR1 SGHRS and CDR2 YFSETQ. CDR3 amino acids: CASSLEGAGGERNSPLHF. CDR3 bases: TGCGCCAGCAGCTTGGAGGGGGCAGGGGGCGAGAGGAATTCACCCCTCCACTTT.